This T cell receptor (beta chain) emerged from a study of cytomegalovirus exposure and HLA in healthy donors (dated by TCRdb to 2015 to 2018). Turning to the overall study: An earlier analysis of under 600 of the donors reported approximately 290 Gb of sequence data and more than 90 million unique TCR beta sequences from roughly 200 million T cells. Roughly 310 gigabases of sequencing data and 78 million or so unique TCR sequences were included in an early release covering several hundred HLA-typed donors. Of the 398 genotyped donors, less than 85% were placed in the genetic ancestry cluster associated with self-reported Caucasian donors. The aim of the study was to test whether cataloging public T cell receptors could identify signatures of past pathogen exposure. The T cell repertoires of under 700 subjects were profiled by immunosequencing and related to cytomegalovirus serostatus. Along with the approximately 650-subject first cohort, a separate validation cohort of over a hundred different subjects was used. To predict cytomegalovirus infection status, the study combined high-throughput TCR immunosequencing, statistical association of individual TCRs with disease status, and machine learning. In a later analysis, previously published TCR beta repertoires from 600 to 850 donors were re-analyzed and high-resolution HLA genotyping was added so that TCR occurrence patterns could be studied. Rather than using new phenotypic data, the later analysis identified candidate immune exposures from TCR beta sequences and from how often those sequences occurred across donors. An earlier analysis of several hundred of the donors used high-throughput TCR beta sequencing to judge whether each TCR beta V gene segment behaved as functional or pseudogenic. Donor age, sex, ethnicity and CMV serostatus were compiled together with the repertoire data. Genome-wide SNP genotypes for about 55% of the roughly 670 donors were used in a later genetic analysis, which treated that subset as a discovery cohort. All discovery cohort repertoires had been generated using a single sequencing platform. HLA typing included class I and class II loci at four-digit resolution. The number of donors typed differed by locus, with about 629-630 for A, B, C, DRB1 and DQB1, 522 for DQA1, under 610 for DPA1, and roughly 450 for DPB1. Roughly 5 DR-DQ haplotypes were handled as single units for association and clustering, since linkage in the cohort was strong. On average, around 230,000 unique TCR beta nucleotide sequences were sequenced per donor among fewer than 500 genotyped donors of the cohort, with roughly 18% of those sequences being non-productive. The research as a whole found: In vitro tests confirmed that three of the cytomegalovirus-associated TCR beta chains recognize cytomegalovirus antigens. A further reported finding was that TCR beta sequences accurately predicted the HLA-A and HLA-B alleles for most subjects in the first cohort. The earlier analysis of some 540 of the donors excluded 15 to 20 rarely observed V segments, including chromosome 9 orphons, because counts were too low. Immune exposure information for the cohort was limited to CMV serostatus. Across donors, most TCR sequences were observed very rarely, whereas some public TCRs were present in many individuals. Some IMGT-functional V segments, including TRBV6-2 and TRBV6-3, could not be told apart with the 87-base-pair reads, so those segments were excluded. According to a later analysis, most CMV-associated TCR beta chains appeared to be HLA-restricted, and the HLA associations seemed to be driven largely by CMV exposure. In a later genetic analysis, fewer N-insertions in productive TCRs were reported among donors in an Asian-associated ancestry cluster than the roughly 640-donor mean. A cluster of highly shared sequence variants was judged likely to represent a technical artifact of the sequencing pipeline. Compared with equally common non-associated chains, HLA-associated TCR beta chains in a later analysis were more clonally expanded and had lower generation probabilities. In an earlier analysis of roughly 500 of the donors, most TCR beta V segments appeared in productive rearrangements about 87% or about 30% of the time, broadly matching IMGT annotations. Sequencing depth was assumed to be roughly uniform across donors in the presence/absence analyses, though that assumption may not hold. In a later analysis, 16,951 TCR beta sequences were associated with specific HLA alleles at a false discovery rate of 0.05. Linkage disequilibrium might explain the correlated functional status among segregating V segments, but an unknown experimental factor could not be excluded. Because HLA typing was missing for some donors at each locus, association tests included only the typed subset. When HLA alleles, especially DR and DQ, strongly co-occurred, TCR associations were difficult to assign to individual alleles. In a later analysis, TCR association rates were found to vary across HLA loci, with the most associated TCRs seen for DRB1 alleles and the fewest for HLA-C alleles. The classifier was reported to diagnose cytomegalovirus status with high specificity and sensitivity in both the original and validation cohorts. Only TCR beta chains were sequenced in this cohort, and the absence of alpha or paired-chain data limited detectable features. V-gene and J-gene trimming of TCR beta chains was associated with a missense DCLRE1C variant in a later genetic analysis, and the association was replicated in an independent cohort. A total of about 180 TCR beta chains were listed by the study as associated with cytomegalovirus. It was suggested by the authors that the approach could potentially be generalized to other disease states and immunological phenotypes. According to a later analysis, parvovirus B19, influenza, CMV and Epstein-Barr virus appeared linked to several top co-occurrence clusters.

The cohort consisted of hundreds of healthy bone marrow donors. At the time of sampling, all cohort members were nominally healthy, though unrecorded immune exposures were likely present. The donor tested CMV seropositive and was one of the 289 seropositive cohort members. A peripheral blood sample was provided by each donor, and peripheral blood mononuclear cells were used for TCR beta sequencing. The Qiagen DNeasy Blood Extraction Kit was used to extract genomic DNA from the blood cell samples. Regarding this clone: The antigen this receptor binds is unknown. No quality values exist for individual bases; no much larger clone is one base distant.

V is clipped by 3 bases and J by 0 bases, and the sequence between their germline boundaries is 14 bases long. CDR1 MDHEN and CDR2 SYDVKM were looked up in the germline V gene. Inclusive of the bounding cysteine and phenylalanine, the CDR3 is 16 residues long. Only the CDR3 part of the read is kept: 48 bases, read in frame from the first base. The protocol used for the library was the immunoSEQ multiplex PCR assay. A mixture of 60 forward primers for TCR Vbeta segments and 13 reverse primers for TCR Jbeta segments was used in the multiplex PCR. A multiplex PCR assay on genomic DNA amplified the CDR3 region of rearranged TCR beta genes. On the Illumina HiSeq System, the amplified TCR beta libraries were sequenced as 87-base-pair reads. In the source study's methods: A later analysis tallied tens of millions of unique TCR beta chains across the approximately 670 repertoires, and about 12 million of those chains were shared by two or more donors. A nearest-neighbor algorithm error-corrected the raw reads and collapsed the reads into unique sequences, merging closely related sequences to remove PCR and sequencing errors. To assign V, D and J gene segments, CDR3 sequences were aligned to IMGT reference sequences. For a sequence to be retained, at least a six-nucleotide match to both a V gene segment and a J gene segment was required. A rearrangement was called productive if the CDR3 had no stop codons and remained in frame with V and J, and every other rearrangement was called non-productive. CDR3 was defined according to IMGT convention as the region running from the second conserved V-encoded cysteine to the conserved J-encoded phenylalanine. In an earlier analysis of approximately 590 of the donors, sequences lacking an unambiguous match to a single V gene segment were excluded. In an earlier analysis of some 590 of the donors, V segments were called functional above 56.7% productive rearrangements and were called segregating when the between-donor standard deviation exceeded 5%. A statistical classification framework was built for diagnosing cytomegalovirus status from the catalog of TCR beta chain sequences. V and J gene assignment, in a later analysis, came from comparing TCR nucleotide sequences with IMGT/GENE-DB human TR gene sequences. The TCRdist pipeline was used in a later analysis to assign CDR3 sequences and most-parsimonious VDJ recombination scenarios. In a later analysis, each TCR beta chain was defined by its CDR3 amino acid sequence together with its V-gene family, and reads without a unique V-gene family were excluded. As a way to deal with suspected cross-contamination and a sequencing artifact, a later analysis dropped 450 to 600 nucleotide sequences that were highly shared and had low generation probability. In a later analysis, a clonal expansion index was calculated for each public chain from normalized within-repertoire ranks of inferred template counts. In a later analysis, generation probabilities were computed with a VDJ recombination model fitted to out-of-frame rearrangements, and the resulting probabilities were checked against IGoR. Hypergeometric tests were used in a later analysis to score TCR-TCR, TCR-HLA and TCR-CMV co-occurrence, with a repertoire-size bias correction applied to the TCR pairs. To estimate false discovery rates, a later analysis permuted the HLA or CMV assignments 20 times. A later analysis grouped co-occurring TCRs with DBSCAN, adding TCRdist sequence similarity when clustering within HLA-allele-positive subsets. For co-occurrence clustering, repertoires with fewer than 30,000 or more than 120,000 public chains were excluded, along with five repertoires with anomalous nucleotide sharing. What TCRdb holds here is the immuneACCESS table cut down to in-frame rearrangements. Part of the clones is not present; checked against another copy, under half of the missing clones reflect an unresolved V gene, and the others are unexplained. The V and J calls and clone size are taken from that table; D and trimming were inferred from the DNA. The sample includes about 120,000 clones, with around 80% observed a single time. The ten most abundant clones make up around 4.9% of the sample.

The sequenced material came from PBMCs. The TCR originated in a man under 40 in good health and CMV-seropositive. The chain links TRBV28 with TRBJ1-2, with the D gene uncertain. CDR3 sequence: CASSFEKKGANYGYTF. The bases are TGTGCCAGCAGTTTTGAGAAGAAGGGAGCTAACTATGGCTACACCTTC.